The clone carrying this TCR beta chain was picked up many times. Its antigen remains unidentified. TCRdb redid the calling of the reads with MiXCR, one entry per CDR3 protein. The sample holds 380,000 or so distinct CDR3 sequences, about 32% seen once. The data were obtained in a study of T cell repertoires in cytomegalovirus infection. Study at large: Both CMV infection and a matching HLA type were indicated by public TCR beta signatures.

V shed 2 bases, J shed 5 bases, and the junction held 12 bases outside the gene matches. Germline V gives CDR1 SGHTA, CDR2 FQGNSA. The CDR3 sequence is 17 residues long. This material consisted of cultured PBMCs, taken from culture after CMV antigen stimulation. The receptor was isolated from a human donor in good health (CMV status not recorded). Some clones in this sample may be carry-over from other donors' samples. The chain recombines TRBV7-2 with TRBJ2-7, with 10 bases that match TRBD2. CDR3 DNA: TGTGCCAGCAGCTTAAGCCCTGCCAGCGGGAGGGCCCACGAGCAGTACTTC. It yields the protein CASSLSPASGRAHEQYF.